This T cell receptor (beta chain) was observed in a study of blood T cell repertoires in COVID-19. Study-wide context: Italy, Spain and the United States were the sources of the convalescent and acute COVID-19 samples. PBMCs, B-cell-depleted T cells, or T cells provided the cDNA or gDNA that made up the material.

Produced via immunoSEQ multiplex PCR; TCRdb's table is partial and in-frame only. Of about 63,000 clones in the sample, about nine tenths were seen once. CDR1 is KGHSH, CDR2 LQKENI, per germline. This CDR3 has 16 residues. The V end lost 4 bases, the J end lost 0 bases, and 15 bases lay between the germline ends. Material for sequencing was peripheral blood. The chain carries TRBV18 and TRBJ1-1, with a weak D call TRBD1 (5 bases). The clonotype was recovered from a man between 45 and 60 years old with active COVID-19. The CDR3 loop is CASSQTYGGLNTEAFF. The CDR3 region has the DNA TGTGCCAGCTCACAGACCTACGGGGGACTGAACACTGAAGCTTTCTTT. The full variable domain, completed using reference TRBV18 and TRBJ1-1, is NAGVMQNPRHLVRRRGQEARLRCSPMKGHSHVYWYRQLPEEGLKFMVYLQKENIIDESGMPKERFSAEFPKEGPSILRIQQVVRGDSAAYFCASSQTYGGLNTEAFFGQGTRLTVV.